This TCR beta chain was identified during a study of T-cell reconstitution after alpha-beta-depleted transplantation in children. Overall study results and limits: The origin of alpha-beta T cells about two months after transplant was reportedly several hundred expanded graft clones.

Germline V CDR1 and CDR2: SGHRS, YFSETQ. The CDR3 is made up of 16 amino acids. The ends were cut back, 4 bases at V and 4 bases at J, with 18 bases in the middle. Unique molecular identifiers were built into the TCRbeta library. TCRdb passed the PCR reads through MiXCR, listing each CDR3 protein once. The sample has hundreds of thousands of distinct CDR3 sequences, 10% to 15% seen once. This clonotype was counted once. What it binds is unknown. This receptor was taken from a girl under 10 years old with congenital amegakaryocytic thrombocytopenia, due to receive a stem cell transplant. This specimen consisted of PBMCs, obtained before TCRalphabeta/CD19-depleted stem cell transplant. This chain joins TRBV5-1 and TRBJ2-1, with D perhaps being TRBD1 or TRBD2 (5 bases each). This CDR3 reads CASSGVTGPSYNEQFF. Written as DNA, the CDR3 is TGCGCCAGCAGCGGCGTCACGGGACCCTCTTACAATGAGCAGTTCTTC. Drawing the rest from reference TRBV5-1 and TRBJ2-1, the complete variable domain is KAGVTQTPRYLIKTRGQQVTLSCSPISGHRSVSWYQQTPGQGLQFLFEYFSETQRNKGNFPGRFSGRQFSNSRSEMNVSTLELGDSALYLCASSGVTGPSYNEQFFGPGTRLTVL.